This entry describes one TCR beta chain. Per the study methods: Estimation of nucleated cell counts was performed using reference gene primer amplification. Assay used: immunoSEQ multiplex PCR; TCRdb lists only in-frame clones, some missing. The V and J calls and clone size are taken from that table; D and trimming were inferred from the DNA. The sample contains a few hundred thousand clones, just under 90% of which appear only once. The data derive from a study of blood T cell repertoires in COVID-19. For the study at large: PBMCs, B-cell-depleted T cells, or T cells provided the cDNA or gDNA that made up the material.

Germline V lookup: CDR1 LGHNA, CDR2 YSLEER. The J segment lost 0 bases and the V segment lost 3 bases, leaving 7 bases of the junction unmatched. The CDR3 extends over 16 amino acids. The sequenced material came from peripheral blood. This clonotype originated in a man in his 60s who had recovered from COVID-19. The rearrangement uses TRBV4-3 and TRBJ1-1, with 7 bases identical to TRBD1. The CDR3 DNA is TGCGCCAGCAGCCAGGGACAGCTCAGCCTGAACACTGAAGCTTTCTTT. Its translation is CASSQGQLSLNTEAFF.